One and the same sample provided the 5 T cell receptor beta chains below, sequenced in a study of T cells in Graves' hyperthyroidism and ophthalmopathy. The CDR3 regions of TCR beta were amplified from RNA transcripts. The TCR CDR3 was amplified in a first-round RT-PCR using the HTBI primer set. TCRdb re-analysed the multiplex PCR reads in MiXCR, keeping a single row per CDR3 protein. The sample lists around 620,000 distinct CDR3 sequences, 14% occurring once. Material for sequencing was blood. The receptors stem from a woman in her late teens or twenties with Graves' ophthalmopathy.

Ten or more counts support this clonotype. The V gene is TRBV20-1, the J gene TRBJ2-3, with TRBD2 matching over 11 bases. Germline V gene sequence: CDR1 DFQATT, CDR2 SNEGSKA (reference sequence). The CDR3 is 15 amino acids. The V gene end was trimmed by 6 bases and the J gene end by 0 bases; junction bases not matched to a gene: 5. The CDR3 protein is CSARTSGPSTDTQYF. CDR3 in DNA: TGCAGTGCCCGGACTAGCGGGCCTAGCACAGATACGCAGTATTTT.

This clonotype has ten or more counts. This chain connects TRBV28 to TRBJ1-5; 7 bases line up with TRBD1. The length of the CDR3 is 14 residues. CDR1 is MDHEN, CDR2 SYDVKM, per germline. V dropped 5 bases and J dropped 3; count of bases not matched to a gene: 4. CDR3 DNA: TGTGCCAGCAGTCGGGGACAGAACAATCAGCCCCAGCATTTT. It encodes CASSRGQNNQPQHF. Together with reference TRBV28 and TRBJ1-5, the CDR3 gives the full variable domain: DVKVTQSSRYLVKRTGEKVFLECVQDMDHENMFWYRQDPGLGLRLIYFSYDVKMKEKGDIPEGYSVSREKKERFSLILESASTNQTSMYLCASSRGQNNQPQHFGDGTRLSIL.

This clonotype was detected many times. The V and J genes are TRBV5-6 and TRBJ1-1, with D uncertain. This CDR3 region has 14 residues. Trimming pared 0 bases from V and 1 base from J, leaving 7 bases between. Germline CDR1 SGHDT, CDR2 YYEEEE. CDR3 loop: CASSLGRWNTEAFF. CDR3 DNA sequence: TGTGCCAGCAGCTTGGGGCGGTGGAACACTGAAGCTTTCTTT.

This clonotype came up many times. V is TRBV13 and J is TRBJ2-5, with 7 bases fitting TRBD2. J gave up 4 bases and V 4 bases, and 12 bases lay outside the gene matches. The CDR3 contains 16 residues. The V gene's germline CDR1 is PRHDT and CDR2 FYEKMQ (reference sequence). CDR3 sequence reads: CASSSPFIREGETQYF. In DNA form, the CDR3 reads TGTGCCAGCAGCTCACCCTTTATCAGGGAGGGAGAGACCCAGTACTTC.

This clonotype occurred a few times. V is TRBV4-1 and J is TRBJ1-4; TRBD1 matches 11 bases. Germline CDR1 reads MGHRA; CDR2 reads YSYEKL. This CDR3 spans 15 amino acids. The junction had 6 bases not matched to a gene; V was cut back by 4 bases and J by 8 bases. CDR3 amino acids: CASSRGQGAGEKLFF. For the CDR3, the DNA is TGCGCCAGCAGCCGCGGACAGGGGGCGGGCGAAAAACTGTTTTTT.